The 18 T cell receptor beta chains in this list originate from one sample, sequenced in a study of T cells in Graves' hyperthyroidism and ophthalmopathy. Amplified regions were TCR beta CDR3 sequences from RNA transcripts. The TCR CDR3 was amplified in a first-round RT-PCR using the HTBI primer set. TCRdb re-derived calls from the multiplex PCR reads in MiXCR, one entry per CDR3 protein. The table includes 550,000 to 600,000 distinct CDR3 sequences, roughly a sixth detected once. Specimen: blood. These receptors were obtained from a woman in her late teens or twenties with Graves' hyperthyroidism.

V is TRBV24-1 and J is TRBJ1-5; 9 bases line up with TRBD1. The trim removed 5 bases at V and 7 bases at J, leaving 8 bases unmatched. The CDR3 extends over 15 amino acids. CDR1 and CDR2 (germline): KGHDR, SFDVKD. The CDR3 reads CATSAGQGNGQPQHF. As DNA, the CDR3 is TGTGCCACCAGTGCGGGACAGGGCAATGGGCAGCCCCAGCATTTT.

Many counts were recorded for this clonotype. Written as DNA, the CDR3 is TGTGCCAGCAGCCGCATCGACAGGGAGGGTGAAAAACTGTTTTTT. Protein sequence: CASSRIDREGEKLFF. The V call is TRBV3-1, the J call TRBJ1-4; the match to TRBD1 covers 7 bases. J was trimmed by 7 bases and V by 4 bases; bases with no gene match: 9. CDR1 LGHDT and CDR2 YNNKEL come from the germline V gene (reference sequence). There are 15 residues in the CDR3. Full variable domain (rest looked up from reference TRBV3-1 and TRBJ1-4): DTAVSQTPKYLVTQMGNDKSIKCEQNLGHDTMYWYKQDSKKFLKIMFSYNNKELIINETVPNRFSPKSPDKAHLNLHINSLELGDSAVYFCASSRIDREGEKLFFGSGTQLSVL.

This clonotype has at least ten counts. The genes are TRBV7-9 and TRBJ2-7; TRBD1 is a possible D gene (5 bases). The germline gives CDR1 SEHNR, CDR2 FQNEAQ (reference sequence). This CDR3 is 14 amino acids long. Trimming cost V 3 bases and J 4 bases, with 13 bases left between them. In DNA, the CDR3 is TGTGCCAGCAGCTTCTTTCAGGGTCCATACGAGCAGTACTTC. It translates to CASSFFQGPYEQYF. Full variable domain (remainder filled in from reference TRBV7-9 and TRBJ2-7): DTGVSQNPRHKITKRGQNVTFRCDPISEHNRLYWYRQTLGQGPEFLTYFQNEAQLEKSRLLSDRFSAERPKGSFSTLEIQRTEQGDSAMYLCASSFFQGPYEQYFGPGTRLTVT.

This clonotype was observed many times. The V gene is TRBV3-1, the J gene TRBJ1-2; D is ambiguous. Germline lookup yields CDR1 LGHDT and CDR2 YNNKEL (reference sequence). The CDR3 consists of 13 residues. Between the trimmed V and J ends, which lost 0 bases and 6 bases, there was a span of 8 bases. In nucleotides, the CDR3 is TGTGCCAGCAGCCAAGATCAACCGCATGGCTACACCTTC. Translation: CASSQDQPHGYTF.

This clonotype appeared many times. The V gene is TRBV24-1, the J gene TRBJ2-7; D gene ambiguous. CDR1 is KGHDR and CDR2 is SFDVKD in the germline V gene. Trimming cost V 3 bases and J 0 bases, with 8 bases left between them. The CDR3 runs 14 residues. The CDR3 reads CATSDRTDSYEQYF. CDR3 nucleotide sequence: TGTGCCACCAGTGATAGGACCGACTCCTACGAGCAGTACTTC.

CDR3 in amino acids: CASSPPGQVRYGYTF. DNA of the CDR3: TGTGCCAGCTCACCACCGGGGCAGGTTCGGTATGGCTACACCTTC. The chain is built from TRBV18 and TRBJ1-2; tentative D call: TRBD1 (5 bases). CDR1 is KGHSH and CDR2 is LQKENI in the germline V gene. V lost 0 bases and J 5 bases, leaving 13 bases between the germline ends. The CDR3 extends over 15 amino acids.

This clonotype showed up many times. The chain carries TRBV2 and TRBJ2-1; unclear D gene. The CDR3 covers 11 residues. Germline CDR1 is SNHLY and CDR2 is FYNNEI. V was shortened by 3 bases and J by 7 bases, with 4 bases between the two germline ends. The DNA of the CDR3 is TGTGCCAGCAGTGAGATAAATGAGCAGTTCTTC. Its translation is CASSEINEQFF.

This clonotype was detected many times. V and J are TRBV15 and TRBJ2-7, with 7 nucleotides matching TRBD1. The CDR3 totals 15 residues. Losses at the gene ends were 2 bases for V and 2 bases for J; bases not matched to a gene: 6. CDR1 LNHNV and CDR2 YYDKDF come from the germline V gene (reference sequence). CDR3 coding DNA: TGTGCCACCAGCAGATACAGGGGTCGAACCTACGAGCAGTACTTC. It is translated as CATSRYRGRTYEQYF.

Only a few counts were recorded for this clonotype. This rearrangement joins TRBV12-5 to TRBJ1-1, with D hard to call. The germline V and J ends were trimmed by 0 bases and 0 bases, with 20 bases remaining between them. CDR1 is LGHNT and CDR2 is FRNRAP in the germline V gene. The CDR3 spans 19 residues. The CDR3 sequence is CASGLVLKDGTLMNTEAFF. CDR3 DNA: TGTGCTAGTGGTTTGGTACTGAAGGACGGTACCCTGATGAACACTGAAGCTTTCTTT.

This clonotype was seen a handful of times. The V call is TRBV13, the J call TRBJ1-4; possibly TRBD1 for D (6 bases). Germline values: CDR1 PRHDT, CDR2 FYEKMQ (reference sequence). Trimming took 10 bases from V and 5 from J, leaving 14 bases between them. The CDR3 loop spans 13 amino acids. CDR3 residues: CATTRGPNEKLFF. DNA for the CDR3: TGTGCCACCACCAGGGGACCCAATGAAAAACTGTTTTTT.

The table lists this clonotype with a few counts. V and J are TRBV6-1 and TRBJ2-7; no definite D call. V was shortened by 4 bases and J by 0 bases, with 7 bases between the two germline ends. CDR1 is MNHNS, CDR2 SASEGT, per germline. The CDR3 consists of 13 residues. The CDR3 reads CASSASASYEQYF. The CDR3 DNA sequence: TGTGCCAGCAGTGCGTCTGCCTCCTACGAGCAGTACTTC.

V and J are TRBV6-2 or TRBV6-3 and TRBJ2-1; TRBD2 matches 8 bases. The length of the CDR3 is 15 residues. The junction had 9 bases not matched to a gene; V was cut back by 7 bases and J by 4 bases. From germline, CDR1 is MNHEY and CDR2 SVGEGT. CDR3 sequence reads: CASTPIAGLYNEQFF. As DNA, the CDR3 is TGTGCCAGCACTCCAATAGCGGGACTTTACAATGAGCAGTTCTTC.

The rearrangement links TRBV6-5 to TRBJ2-6; the D gene could be TRBD1 or TRBD2 (5 bases each). V lost 6 bases and J lost 0, with 15 bases in between. Germline CDR1 reads MNHEY; CDR2 reads SVGAGI. The CDR3 sequence is 17 residues long. CDR3 loop: CASRTRGAFSGANVLTF. CDR3 DNA: TGTGCCAGCAGAACTCGGGGCGCTTTCTCTGGGGCCAACGTCCTGACTTTC.

This clonotype has a count of ten or more. The chain recombines TRBV6-1 with TRBJ1-4, with D unclear. V lost 4 bases to trimming and J lost 2 bases, with 8 bases between them. The CDR3 is made up of 14 amino acids. CDR1 and CDR2 (germline): MNHNS, SASEGT. The CDR3 sequence: CASSALRTNEKLFF. CDR3 coding DNA: TGTGCCAGCAGTGCACTAAGGACTAATGAAAAACTGTTTTTT.

The V call is TRBV27, the J call TRBJ1-2, with D perhaps TRBD1 (5 bases). CDR3 size: 17 residues. The V and J ends lost 1 base and 2 bases respectively, with 17 bases between them. Germline-derived CDR1 and CDR2 are MNHEY and SMNVEV (reference sequence). The CDR3 protein is CASSLLGTGGENYGYTF. As DNA, the CDR3 is TGTGCCAGCAGTTTATTAGGGACGGGCGGAGAAAACTATGGCTACACCTTC.

CDR3 in amino acids: CASQPLLQAGELFF. The CDR3 region has the DNA TGTGCCAGTCAACCGTTACTACAGGCCGGGGAGCTGTTTTTT. The chain has TRBV6-1 and TRBJ2-2, with TRBD1 as a possible D gene (5 bases). Germline CDR1 MNHNS, CDR2 SASEGT. The CDR3 totals 14 residues. V was cut by 9 bases and J by 6 bases, with 17 bases left in between.

The sample holds many counts of this clonotype. This rearrangement joins TRBV2 to TRBJ1-3; TRBD1 aligns across 8 bases. With V trimmed by 7 bases and J by 2 bases, 4 bases remained unmatched. CDR1 is SNHLY, CDR2 FYNNEI, per germline. The CDR3 contains 14 residues. For the CDR3, the DNA is TGTGCCAGCACCACGGACAGGGCTGGAAACACCATATATTTT. It translates to CASTTDRAGNTIYF.

This clonotype occurred many times. The chain joins TRBV5-1 to TRBJ2-3, with a tentative D call TRBD2 (5 bases). The germline CDR1 and CDR2 sequences are SGHRS and YFSETQ. This CDR3 has 15 amino acids. V was cut by 2 bases and J by 1 base, with 11 bases left in between. CDR3: CASSFRSGGTDTQYF. In nucleotides, the CDR3 is TGCGCCAGCAGCTTCCGGAGCGGAGGCACAGATACGCAGTATTTT.